These T cell receptor beta chains were read from a single sample in a study of blood T cell repertoires in COVID-19. The method was immunoSEQ multiplex PCR; TCRdb's version includes in-frame clones alone and lacks a portion of them. Of roughly 18,000 clones listed, about 88% are singletons. The source material was peripheral blood. The receptors originated from a man aged 35 to 55 with active COVID-19. Each CDR3 is given with its conserved first and last residue. A D gene is named only where the DNA matches it firmly. Size tells how often a clone was seen (once, few, many) or the class of an expanded clone, and some rows leave it out.

.	.	TRBV7-2	TRBJ1-2	TGTGCCAGCACCATCTGGGGGGATGGCTACACCTTC	CASTIWGDGYTF
.	TRBD2	TRBV5-1	TRBJ2-1	TGCGCCAGCAGCTTCGCGGGACTAGCGAACAATGAGCAGTTCTTC	CASSFAGLANNEQFF
.	TRBD1	TRBV18	TRBJ1-2	TGTGCCAGCTCACCAGATTCGACAGGGAACTATGGCTACACCTTC	CASSPDSTGNYGYTF
.	TRBD2	TRBV7-7	TRBJ2-1	TGTGCCAGCAGCCCTTCCCTGGCTAGCGGGATGTATGAGCAGTTCTTC	CASSPSLASGMYEQFF
.	.	TRBV6-4	TRBJ1-1	TGTGCCAGCAGTGAAAGAGGGCGTATCACTGAAGCTTTCTTT	CASSERGRITEAFF
once	TRBD2	TRBV27	TRBJ2-3	TGTGCCAGCAGTTTAGGGACTAGCGGTACAGATACGCAGTATTTT	CASSLGTSGTDTQYF
.	TRBD2	TRBV7-3	TRBJ2-7	TGTGCCAGCAGTGCAGAGCCTAGCGGGAGGGAGTACGAGCAGTACTTC	CASSAEPSGREYEQYF
.	.	TRBV9	TRBJ2-2	TGTGCCAGCAGCTCCGCGGCTAACACCGGGGAGCTGTTTTTT	CASSSAANTGELFF
.	.	TRBV9	TRBJ2-1	TGTGCCAGCAGCGTAGGGTCAGGTACCTACAATGAGCAGTTCTTC	CASSVGSGTYNEQFF
.	TRBD2	TRBV9	TRBJ2-1	TGTGCCAGCAGCGTAGGAGCTAAGAAGGTGGGACTAGCGGGACTAAGCTCCTACAATGAGCAGTTCTTC	CASSVGAKKVGLAGLSSYNEQFF
.	.	TRBV2	TRBJ1-2	TGTGCCAGCAGACGGGAAGCTGGCTACACCTTC	CASRREAGYTF
.	.	TRBV5-4	TRBJ2-2	TGTGCCAGCAGCCTACCCACAGGGCGGAAAACCGGGGAGCTGTTTTTT	CASSLPTGRKTGELFF
.	.	TRBV11-1	TRBJ1-2	TGTGCCAGCAGCTTACCCGGAGTGGAGGGCTACACCTTC	CASSLPGVEGYTF